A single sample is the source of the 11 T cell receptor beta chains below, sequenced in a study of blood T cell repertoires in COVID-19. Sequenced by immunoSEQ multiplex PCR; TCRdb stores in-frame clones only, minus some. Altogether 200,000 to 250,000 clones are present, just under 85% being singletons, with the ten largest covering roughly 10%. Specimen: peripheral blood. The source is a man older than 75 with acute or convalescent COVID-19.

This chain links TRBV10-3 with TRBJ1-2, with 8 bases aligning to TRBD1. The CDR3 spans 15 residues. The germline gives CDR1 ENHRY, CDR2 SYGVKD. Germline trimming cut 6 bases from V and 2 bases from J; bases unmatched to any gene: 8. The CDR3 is CAISAGQAPNYGYTF. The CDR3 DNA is TGTGCCATCAGCGCGGGACAGGCCCCAAACTATGGCTACACCTTC.

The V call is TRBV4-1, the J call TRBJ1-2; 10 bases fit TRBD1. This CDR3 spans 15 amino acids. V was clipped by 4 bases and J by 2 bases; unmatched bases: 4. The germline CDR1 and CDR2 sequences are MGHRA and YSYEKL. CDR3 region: CASSREGQGNYGYTF. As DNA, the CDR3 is TGCGCCAGCAGCCGGGAGGGACAGGGGAACTATGGCTACACCTTC.

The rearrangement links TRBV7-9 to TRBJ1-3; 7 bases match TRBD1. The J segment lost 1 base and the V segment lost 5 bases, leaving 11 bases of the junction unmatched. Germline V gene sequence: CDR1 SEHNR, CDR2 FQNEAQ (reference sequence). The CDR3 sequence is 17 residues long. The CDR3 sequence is CASSPGYRGPSGNTIYF. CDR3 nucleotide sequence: TGTGCCAGCAGCCCTGGATACAGGGGACCATCTGGAAACACCATATATTTT.

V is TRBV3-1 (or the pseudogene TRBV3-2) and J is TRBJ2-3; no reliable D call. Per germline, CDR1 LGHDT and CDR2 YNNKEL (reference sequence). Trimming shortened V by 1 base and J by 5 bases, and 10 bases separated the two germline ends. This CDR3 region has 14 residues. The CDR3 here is CASSQAHALDTQYF. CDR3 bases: TGTGCCAGCAGCCAAGCACACGCCTTAGATACGCAGTATTTT.

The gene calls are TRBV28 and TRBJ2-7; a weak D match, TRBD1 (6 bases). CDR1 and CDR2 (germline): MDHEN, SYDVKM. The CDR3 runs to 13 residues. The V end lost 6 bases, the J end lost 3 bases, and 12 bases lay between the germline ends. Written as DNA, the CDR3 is TGTGCCAGCAGATCCGTGGACAGCTACGAGCAGTACTTC. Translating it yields CASRSVDSYEQYF.

The CDR3 loop reads CASSPLLQGGREQYF. CDR3 DNA sequence: TGTGCCAGCAGCCCCTTACTGCAGGGAGGCAGAGAGCAGTACTTC. The chain links TRBV6-5 to TRBJ2-7; D might be TRBD2 (6 bases). This CDR3 comprises 15 residues. The ends were cut back, 6 bases at V and 7 bases at J, with 22 bases in the middle. Germline lookup yields CDR1 MNHEY and CDR2 SVGAGI.

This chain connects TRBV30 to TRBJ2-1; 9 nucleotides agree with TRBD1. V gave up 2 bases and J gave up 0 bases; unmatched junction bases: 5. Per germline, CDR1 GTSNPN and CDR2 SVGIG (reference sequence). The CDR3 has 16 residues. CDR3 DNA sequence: TGTGCCTGGAGTCGGGGGACAGGGTTCTCCTACAATGAGCAGTTCTTC. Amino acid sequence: CAWSRGTGFSYNEQFF.

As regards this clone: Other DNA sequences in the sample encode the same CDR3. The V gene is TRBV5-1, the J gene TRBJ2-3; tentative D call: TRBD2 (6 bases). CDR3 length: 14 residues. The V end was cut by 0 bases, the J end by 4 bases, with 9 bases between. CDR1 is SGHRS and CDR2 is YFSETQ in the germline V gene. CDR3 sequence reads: CASSLEGGADTQYF. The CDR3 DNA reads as TGCGCCAGCAGCTTGGAAGGAGGGGCAGATACGCAGTATTTT.

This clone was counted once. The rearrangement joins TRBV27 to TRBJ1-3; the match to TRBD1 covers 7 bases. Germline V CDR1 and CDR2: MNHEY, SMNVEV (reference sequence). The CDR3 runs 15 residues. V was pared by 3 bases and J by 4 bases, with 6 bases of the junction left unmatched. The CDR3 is CASSLRGLGGNTIYF. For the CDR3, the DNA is TGTGCCAGCAGTTTGAGGGGGCTGGGGGGAAACACCATATATTTT.

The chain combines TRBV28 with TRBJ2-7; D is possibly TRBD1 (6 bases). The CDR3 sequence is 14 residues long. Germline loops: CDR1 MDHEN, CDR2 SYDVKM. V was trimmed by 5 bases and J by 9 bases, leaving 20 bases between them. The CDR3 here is CASSPYDRLPGQYF. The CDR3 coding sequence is TGTGCCAGCAGTCCCTATGACAGGCTCCCTGGGCAGTACTTC.

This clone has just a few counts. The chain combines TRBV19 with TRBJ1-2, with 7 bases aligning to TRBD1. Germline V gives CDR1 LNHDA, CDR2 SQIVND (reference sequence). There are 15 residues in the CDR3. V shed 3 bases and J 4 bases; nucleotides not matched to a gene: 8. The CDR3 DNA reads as TGTGCCAGTAGTATTGGACAGGAGAGAATCTATGGCTACACCTTC. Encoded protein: CASSIGQERIYGYTF.